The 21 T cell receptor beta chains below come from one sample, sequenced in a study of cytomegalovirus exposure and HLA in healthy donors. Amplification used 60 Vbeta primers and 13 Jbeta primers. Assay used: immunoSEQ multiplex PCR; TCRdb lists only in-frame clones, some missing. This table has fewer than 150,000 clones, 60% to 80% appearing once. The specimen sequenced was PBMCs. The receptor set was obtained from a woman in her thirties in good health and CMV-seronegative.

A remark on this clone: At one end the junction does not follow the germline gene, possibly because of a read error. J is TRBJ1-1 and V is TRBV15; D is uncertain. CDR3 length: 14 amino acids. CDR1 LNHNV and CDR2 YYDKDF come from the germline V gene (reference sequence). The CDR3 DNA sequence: TGTGCCGCCAGCAGAGGTGGAGCATCCACTGAAGCTTTCTTT. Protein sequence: CAASRGGASTEAFF.

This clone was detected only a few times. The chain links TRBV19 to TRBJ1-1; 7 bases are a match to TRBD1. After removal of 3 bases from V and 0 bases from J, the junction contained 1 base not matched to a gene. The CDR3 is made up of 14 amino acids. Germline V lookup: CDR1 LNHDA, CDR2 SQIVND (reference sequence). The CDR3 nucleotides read TGTGCCAGTAGTATGGGGACAGTGAACACTGAAGCTTTCTTT. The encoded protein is CASSMGTVNTEAFF.

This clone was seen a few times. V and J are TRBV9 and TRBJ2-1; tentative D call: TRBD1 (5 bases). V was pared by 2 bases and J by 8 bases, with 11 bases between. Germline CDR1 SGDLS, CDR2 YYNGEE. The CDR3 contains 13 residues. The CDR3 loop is CASSVIAGHEQFF. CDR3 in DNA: TGTGCCAGCAGCGTGATTGCAGGGCATGAGCAGTTCTTC.

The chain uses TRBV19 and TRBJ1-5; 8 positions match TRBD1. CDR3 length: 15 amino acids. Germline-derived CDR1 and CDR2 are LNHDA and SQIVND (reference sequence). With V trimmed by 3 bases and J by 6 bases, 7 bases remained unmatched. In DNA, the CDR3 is TGTGCCAGTAGTATCGTCCAGGGGGCTACTCAGCCCCAGCATTTT. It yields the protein CASSIVQGATQPQHF. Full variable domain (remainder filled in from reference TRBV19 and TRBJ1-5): DGGITQSPKYLFRKEGQNVTLSCEQNLNHDAMYWYRQDPGQGLRLIYYSQIVNDFQKGDIAEGYSVSREKKESFPLTVTSAQKNPTAFYLCASSIVQGATQPQHFGDGTRLSIL.

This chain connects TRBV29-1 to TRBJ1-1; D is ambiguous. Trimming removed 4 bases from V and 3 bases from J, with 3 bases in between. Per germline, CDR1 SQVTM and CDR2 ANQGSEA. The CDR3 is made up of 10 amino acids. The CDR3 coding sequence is TGCAGCGTTGGAGACACTGAAGCTTTCTTT. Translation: CSVGDTEAFF.

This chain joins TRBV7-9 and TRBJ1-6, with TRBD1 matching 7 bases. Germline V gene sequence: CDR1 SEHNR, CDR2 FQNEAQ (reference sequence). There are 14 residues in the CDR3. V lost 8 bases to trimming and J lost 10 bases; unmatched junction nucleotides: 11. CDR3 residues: CASGSSGGGSPLHF. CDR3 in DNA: TGTGCCAGCGGAAGTTCAGGGGGAGGATCACCCCTCCACTTT.

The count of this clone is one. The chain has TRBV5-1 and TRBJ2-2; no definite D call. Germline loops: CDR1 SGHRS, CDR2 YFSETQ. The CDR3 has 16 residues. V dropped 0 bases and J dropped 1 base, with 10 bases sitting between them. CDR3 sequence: CASSLDRLRNTGELFF. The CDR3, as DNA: TGCGCCAGCAGCTTGGATAGACTCCGGAACACCGGGGAGCTGTTTTTT.

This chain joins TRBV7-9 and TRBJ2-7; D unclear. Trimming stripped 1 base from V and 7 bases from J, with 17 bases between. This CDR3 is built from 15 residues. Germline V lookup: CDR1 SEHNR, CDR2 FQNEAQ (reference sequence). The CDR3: CASSLGTAPLEEQYV. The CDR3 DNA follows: TGTGCCAGCAGCTTAGGGACGGCCCCCCTGGAGGAGCAGTACGTC.

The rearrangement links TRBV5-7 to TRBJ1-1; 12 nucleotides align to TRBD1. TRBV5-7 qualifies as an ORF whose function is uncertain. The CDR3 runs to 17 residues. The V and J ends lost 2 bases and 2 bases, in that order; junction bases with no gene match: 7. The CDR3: CASSLPGQGASNTEAFF. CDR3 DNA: TGTGCCAGCAGCTTACCGGGACAGGGGGCTTCAAACACTGAAGCTTTCTTT.

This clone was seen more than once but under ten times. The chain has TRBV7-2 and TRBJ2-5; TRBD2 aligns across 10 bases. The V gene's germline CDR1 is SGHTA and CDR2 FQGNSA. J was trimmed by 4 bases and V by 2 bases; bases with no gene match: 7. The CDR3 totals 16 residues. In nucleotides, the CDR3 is TGTGCCAGCAGCTTATGGTTCAGCGGGGGGGGAGAGACCCAGTACTTC. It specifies CASSLWFSGGGETQYF.

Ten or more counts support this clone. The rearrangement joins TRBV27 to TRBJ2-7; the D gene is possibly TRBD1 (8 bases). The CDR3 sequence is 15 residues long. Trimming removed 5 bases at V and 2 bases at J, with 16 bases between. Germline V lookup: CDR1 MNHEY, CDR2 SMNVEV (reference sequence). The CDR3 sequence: CASSARTGRAYEQYF. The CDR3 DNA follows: TGTGCCAGCAGTGCACGGACAGGGAGGGCCTACGAGCAGTACTTC.

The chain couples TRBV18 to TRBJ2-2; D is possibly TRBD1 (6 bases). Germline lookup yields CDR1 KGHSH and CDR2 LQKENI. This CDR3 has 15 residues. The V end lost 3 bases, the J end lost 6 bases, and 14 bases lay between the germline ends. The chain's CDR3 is CASSPRDTIAGELFF. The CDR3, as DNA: TGTGCCAGCTCACCTCGGGACACAATAGCCGGGGAGCTGTTTTTT.

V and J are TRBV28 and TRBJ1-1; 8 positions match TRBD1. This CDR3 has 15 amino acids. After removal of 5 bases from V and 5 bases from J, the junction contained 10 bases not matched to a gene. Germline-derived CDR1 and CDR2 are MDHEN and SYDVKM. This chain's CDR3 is CASSELGQGATEAFF. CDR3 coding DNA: TGTGCCAGCAGTGAATTGGGGCAGGGGGCGACTGAAGCTTTCTTT. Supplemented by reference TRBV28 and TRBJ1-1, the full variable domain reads DVKVTQSSRYLVKRTGEKVFLECVQDMDHENMFWYRQDPGLGLRLIYFSYDVKMKEKGDIPEGYSVSREKKERFSLILESASTNQTSMYLCASSELGQGATEAFFGQGTRLTVV.

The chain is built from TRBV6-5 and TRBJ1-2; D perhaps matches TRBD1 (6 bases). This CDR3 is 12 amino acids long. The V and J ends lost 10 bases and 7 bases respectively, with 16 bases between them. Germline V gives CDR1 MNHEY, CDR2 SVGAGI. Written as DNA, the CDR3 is TGTGCCACCGGACGGGACACGGGTGGCTACACCTTC. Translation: CATGRDTGGYTF.

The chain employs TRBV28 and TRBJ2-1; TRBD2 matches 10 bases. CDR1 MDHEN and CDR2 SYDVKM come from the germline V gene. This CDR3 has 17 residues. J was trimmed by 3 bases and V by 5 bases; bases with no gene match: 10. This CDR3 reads CASSAGYTSGVYNEQFF. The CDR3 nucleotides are TGTGCCAGCAGTGCGGGGTATACTAGCGGGGTCTACAATGAGCAGTTCTTC.

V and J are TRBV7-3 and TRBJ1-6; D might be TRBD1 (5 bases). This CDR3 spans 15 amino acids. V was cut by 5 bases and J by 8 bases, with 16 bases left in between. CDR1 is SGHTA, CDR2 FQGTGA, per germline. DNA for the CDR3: TGTGCCAGCAGCCTATGGACCCCGGGGGATTCACCCCTCCACTTT. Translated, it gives CASSLWTPGDSPLHF.

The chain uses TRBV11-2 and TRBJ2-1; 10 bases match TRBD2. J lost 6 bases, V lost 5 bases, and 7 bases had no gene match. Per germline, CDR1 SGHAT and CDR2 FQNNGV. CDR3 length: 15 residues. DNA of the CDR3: TGTGCCAGCAGCCCGCTGACTAGCGGGTCCAATGAGCAGTTCTTC. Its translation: CASSPLTSGSNEQFF.

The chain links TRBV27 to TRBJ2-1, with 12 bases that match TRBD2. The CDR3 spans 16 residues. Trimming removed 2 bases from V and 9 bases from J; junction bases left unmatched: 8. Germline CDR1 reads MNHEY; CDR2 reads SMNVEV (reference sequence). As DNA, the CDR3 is TGTGCCAGCAGTTTAAACCTAGCGGGGGGGCCGGGTGAGCAGTTCTTC. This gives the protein CASSLNLAGGPGEQFF.

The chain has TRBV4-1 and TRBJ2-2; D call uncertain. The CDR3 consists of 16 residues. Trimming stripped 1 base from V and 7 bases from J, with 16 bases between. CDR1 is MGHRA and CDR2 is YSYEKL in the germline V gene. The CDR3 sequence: CASSQGPKSPGGELFF. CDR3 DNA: TGCGCCAGCAGCCAAGGGCCCAAGTCCCCGGGCGGGGAGCTGTTTTTT.

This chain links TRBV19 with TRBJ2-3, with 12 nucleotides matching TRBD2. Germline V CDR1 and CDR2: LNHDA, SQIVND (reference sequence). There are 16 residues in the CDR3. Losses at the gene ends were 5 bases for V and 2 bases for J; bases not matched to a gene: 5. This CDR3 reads CASSLAGGRVTDTQYF. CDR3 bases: TGTGCCAGTAGTCTAGCGGGAGGGCGCGTCACAGATACGCAGTATTTT.

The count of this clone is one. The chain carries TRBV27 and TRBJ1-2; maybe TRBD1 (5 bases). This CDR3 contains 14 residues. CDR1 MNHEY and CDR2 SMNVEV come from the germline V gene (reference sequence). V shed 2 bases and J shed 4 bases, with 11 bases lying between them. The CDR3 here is CASSLVGEGYGYTF. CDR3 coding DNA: TGTGCCAGCAGTTTAGTAGGGGAAGGCTATGGCTACACCTTC.